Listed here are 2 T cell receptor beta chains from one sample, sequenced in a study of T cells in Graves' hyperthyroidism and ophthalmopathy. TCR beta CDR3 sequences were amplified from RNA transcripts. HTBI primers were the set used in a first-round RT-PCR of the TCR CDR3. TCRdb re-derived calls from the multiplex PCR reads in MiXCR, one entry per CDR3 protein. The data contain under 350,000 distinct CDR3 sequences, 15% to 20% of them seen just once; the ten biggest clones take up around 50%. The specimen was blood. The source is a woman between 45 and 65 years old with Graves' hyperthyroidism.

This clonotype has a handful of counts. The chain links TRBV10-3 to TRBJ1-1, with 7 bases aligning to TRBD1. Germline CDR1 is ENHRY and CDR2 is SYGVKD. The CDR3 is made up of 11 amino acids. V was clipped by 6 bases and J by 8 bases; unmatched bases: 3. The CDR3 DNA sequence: TGTGCCATCAGAAACAGGGGAGAAGCTTTCTTT. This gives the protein CAIRNRGEAFF.

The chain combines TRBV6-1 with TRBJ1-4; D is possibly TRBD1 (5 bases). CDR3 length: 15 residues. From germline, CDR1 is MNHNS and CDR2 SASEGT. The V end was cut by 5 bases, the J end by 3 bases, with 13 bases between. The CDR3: CASSRRTSPNEKLFF. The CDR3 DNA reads TGTGCCAGCAGTCGCAGGACATCGCCTAATGAAAAACTGTTTTTT.